This T cell receptor (beta chain) stems from a study of T cell responses to AZD1222 COVID-19 vaccine. Study-level background: Second-dose intervals near 4 or 12 weeks were combined.

Looked up from germline, CDR1 is SEHNR and CDR2 is FQNEAQ (reference sequence). Trimming cost V 1 base and J 0 bases, with 7 bases left between them. The CDR3 is 14 residues long. Turning to this clone: Its specificity is unknown.

The study, taken as a whole, reports: The donor cohort was predominantly white British with a female majority, and clonal diversity may have been underestimated.

Produced via immunoSEQ multiplex PCR; TCRdb's table is partial and in-frame only. The sample yields over 100,000 clones, approximately 91% seen once. The receptor's source is an adult in good health. This chain uses TRBV7-9 with TRBJ2-7, with TRBD2 as a possible D gene (6 bases). The sample was peripheral blood, taken on day 0 of AZD1222 vaccination. The CDR3 spells CASSLDGGSYEQYF. In nucleotides, the CDR3 is TGTGCCAGCAGCTTAGACGGGGGCTCCTACGAGCAGTACTTC.